This TCR beta chain was recovered during a study of blood T cell repertoires in COVID-19. Profiled with immunoSEQ multiplex PCR; TCRdb holds only in-frame clones, not every one. The table records 140,000 or so clones, about four fifths of them present only once. The CDR3 covers 14 residues. Unmatched junction bases numbered 5, after V lost 6 bases and J lost 4 bases. Looked up from germline, CDR1 is MNHEY and CDR2 is SVGAGI. Material: peripheral blood. The clonotype was recovered from a young man with COVID-19, enrolled during active disease. The J gene is TRBJ2-4, the V gene TRBV6-5; 8 nucleotides match TRBD1. The CDR3 nucleotides are TGTGCCAGCAGCTACGGACAGGGAAAAAACATTCAGTACTTC. Translating gives CASSYGQGKNIQYF.